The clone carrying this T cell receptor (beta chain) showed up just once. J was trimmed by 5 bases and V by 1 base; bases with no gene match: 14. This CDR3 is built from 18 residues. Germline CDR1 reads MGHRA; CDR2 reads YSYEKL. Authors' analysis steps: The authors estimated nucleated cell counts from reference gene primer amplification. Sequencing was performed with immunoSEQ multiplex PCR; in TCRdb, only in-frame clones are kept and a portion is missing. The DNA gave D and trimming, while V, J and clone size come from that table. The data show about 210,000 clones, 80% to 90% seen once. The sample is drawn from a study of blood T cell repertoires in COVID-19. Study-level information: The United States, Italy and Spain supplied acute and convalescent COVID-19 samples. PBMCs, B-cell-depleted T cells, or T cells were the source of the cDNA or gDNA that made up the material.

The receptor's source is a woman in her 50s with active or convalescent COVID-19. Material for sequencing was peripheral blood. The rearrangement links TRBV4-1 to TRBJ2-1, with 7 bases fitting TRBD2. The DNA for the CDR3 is TGCGCCAGCAGCCAAGGGCCTATCGACCGGCTAGCGGACAATGAGCAGTTCTTC. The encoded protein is CASSQGPIDRLADNEQFF.